This T cell receptor beta chain appears in the sequencing data of a study of patients and donors after allogeneic stem cell transplantation. V lost 3 bases to trimming and J lost 4 bases, with 8 bases between them. From germline, CDR1 is KGHDR and CDR2 SFDVKD. The CDR3 length is 13 residues. TCRdb passed the RT-PCR reads through MiXCR, listing each CDR3 protein once. The sample holds approximately 150,000 distinct CDR3 sequences; about a third are singletons and the top ten take about 50%. This clonotype was sampled from a human donor who was either an allogeneic HSCT recipient or a stem cell or donor lymphocyte infusion donor (not recorded which). It is not recorded whose cells these are; they may come from a transplant donor. Sequenced material: blood, either unsorted or a sorted T cell fraction (not recorded which). The genes are TRBV24-1 and TRBJ1-2; perhaps TRBD1 as D (5 bases). CDR3 loop: CATSDKGPYGYTF. The DNA of the CDR3 is TGTGCCACCAGTGATAAGGGACCCTATGGCTACACCTTC.